Listed below are T cell receptor beta chains from one sample, sequenced in a study of T cells in Graves' hyperthyroidism and ophthalmopathy. TCRdb reanalysed the multiplex PCR reads using MiXCR and keeps one entry per CDR3 protein. The data contain hundreds of thousands of distinct CDR3 sequences, 15% to 20% of them seen just once; the ten biggest clones take up 3.5% to 4%. Sequences were obtained from blood. These receptors came from a woman aged 25 to 39 with Graves' hyperthyroidism. The CDR3 runs from the conserved cysteine through the conserved F or W. D genes are given only for firm matches. Clone size is given for some rows only: seen once, a few or many times, or a class if the clone is expanded.

v_call	clone_size	j_call	d_call	cdr3_aa	cdr3_nt
TRBV9	NA	TRBJ2-5	TRBD2	CASSPGGGRPTGETQYF	TGTGCCAGCAGCCCAGGAGGCGGGAGGCCGACCGGGGAGACCCAGTACTTC
TRBV7-3	NA	TRBJ2-3	TRBD2	CASSGLAGVADTQYF	TGTGCCAGCAGCGGACTAGCGGGAGTGGCAGATACGCAGTATTTT
TRBV2	NA	TRBJ2-5	TRBD2	CAIELAGGPQVYQETQYF	TGTGCCATCGAACTAGCGGGAGGGCCACAGGTCTACCAAGAGACCCAGTACTTC
TRBV9	NA	TRBJ2-1	NA	CASSPTYSYNEQFF	TGTGCCAGCAGCCCTACTTACAGTTACAATGAGCAGTTCTTC
TRBV28	few	TRBJ1-1	NA	CASSSSRNTEAFF	TGTGCCAGCAGTTCCTCAAGGAACACTGAAGCTTTCTTT
TRBV20-1	NA	TRBJ2-7	NA	CSALDAGTLYEQYF	TGCAGTGCCCTCGATGCGGGGACCCTCTACGAGCAGTACTTC
TRBV6-5	many	TRBJ1-2	TRBD1	CASSYTGAPNYGYTF	TGTGCCAGCAGTTACACAGGGGCTCCTAACTATGGCTACACCTTC
TRBV5-1	few	TRBJ1-5	NA	CPWQRPQHF	TGCCCCTGGCAGAGGCCCCAGCATTTT
TRBV29-1	NA	TRBJ2-7	NA	CSVDGGSYEQYF	TGCAGCGTTGACGGCGGCTCCTACGAGCAGTACTTC
TRBV5-5	many	TRBJ2-1	TRBD2	CASSLDLRIASGAYNEQFF	TGTGCCAGCAGCTTGGACTTAAGGATAGCTAGCGGGGCCTACAATGAGCAGTTCTTC
TRBV20-1	few	TRBJ2-2	NA	CSARSPNTGELFF	TGCAGTGCTAGGTCACCGAACACCGGGGAGCTGTTTTTT
TRBV25-1	few	TRBJ2-1	TRBD2	CASSEFSGSPSSYNEQFF	TGTGCCAGCAGTGAATTTAGCGGGAGCCCTAGCTCCTACAATGAGCAGTTCTTC
TRBV27	many	TRBJ2-5	TRBD1	CASSPRTGVTETQYF	TGTGCCAGCAGTCCCCGAACAGGGGTGACGGAGACCCAGTACTTC
TRBV11-2	many	TRBJ2-1	NA	CASSLGHNNEQFF	TGTGCCAGCAGCTTGGGTCATAACAATGAGCAGTTCTTC
TRBV2	many	TRBJ1-4	NA	CASVPATNEKLFF	TGTGCCAGCGTCCCCGCGACTAATGAAAAACTGTTTTTT
TRBV3-1	few	TRBJ2-1	NA	CASSQLTSYNEQFF	TGTGCCAGCAGCCAATTAACCTCCTACAATGAGCAGTTCTTC
TRBV20-1	many	TRBJ2-7	NA	CSPLGPGSYEQYF	TGCAGTCCCCTAGGACCGGGTTCCTACGAGCAGTACTTC
TRBV7-3	many	TRBJ2-7	TRBD2	CASSSVAGVSGEQYF	TGTGCCAGCAGCTCGGTAGCGGGAGTTTCGGGGGAGCAGTACTTC
TRBV5-1	NA	TRBJ2-7	NA	CASSLYSSYEQYF	TGCGCCAGCAGCTTGTACAGCTCCTACGAGCAGTACTTC
TRBV6-1	NA	TRBJ1-2	NA	CASRPSANYGYTF	TGTGCCAGCAGACCGAGTGCTAACTATGGCTACACCTTC
TRBV20-1	many	TRBJ2-7	NA	CSAGDGYEQYF	TGCAGTGCCGGGGACGGCTACGAGCAGTACTTC
TRBV3-1	NA	TRBJ1-2	TRBD1	CASSQVDRGGNYGYTF	TGTGCCAGCAGCCAAGTTGACAGGGGCGGAAACTATGGCTACACCTTC
TRBV30	NA	TRBJ2-3	NA	CAWSATGLPDSSTDTQYF	TGTGCCTGGAGTGCTACAGGGCTACCTGATTCTAGCACAGATACGCAGTATTTT
TRBV6-1	many	TRBJ2-5	NA	CASSTRQDIAGRQETQYF	TGTGCCAGCAGTACCCGACAGGATATCGCGGGCCGACAAGAGACCCAGTACTTC
TRBV28	many	TRBJ2-1	NA	CASRRINGDEQFF	TGTGCCAGCAGGAGGATAAATGGCGATGAGCAGTTCTTC
TRBV6-1	many	TRBJ2-1	NA	CASSSGQLIYNEQFF	TGTGCCAGCAGTTCCGGACAGCTCATTTACAATGAGCAGTTCTTC
TRBV19	few	TRBJ2-1	NA	CASSIRESSYNEQFF	TGTGCCAGTAGTATCAGGGAGAGCTCCTACAATGAGCAGTTCTTC
TRBV30	few	TRBJ2-3	TRBD2	CAWSGTRFDTQYF	TGTGCCTGGTCCGGGACTAGATTTGATACGCAGTATTTT
TRBV10-3	few	TRBJ1-1	NA	CAISEYGADTEAFF	TGTGCCATCAGTGAGTACGGGGCGGACACTGAAGCTTTCTTT
TRBV28	NA	TRBJ2-3	TRBD2	CASTLSGLAGGGTDTQCF	TGTGCCAGCACTCTATCGGGACTAGCGGGAGGGGGCACAGATACGCAGTGTTTT
TRBV28	many	TRBJ2-1	TRBD2	CASSLGVAGNNEQFF	TGTGCCAGCAGTTTAGGGGTAGCGGGGAACAATGAGCAGTTCTTC
TRBV20-1	NA	TRBJ1-2	NA	CSARPGGASWGYTF	TGCAGTGCTAGACCGGGGGGGGCCTCCTGGGGCTACACCTTC
TRBV5-1	few	TRBJ2-1	NA	CASSSGAGSSNEQFF	TGCGCCAGCAGCTCCGGAGCGGGTTCCTCCAATGAGCAGTTCTTC
TRBV3-1	NA	TRBJ2-2	TRBD2	CASLAGVGTGELFF	TGTGCCAGTTTAGCGGGAGTGGGGACCGGGGAGCTGTTTTTT
TRBV30	many	TRBJ1-1	NA	CAWSPDPGTEAFF	TGTGCCTGGAGCCCTGACCCGGGCACTGAAGCTTTCTTT
TRBV20-1	many	TRBJ1-1	NA	CSAAVRGGSEAFF	TGCAGTGCTGCCGTGAGGGGTGGGTCTGAAGCTTTCTTT
TRBV18	few	TRBJ1-1	NA	CASSPRDGNTEAFF	TGTGCCAGCTCACCCCGGGACGGAAACACTGAAGCTTTCTTT
TRBV28	few	TRBJ2-7	NA	CASSNSWGPPTYEQYF	TGTGCCAGCAGCAACTCCTGGGGGCCACCTACCTACGAGCAGTACTTC
TRBV4-3	few	TRBJ1-2	NA	CASSQDIGYGYTF	TGCGCCAGCAGCCAAGATATAGGTTATGGCTACACCTTC
TRBV30	few	TRBJ1-1	NA	CAYTKMNTEAFF	TGTGCCTACACTAAAATGAACACTGAAGCTTTCTTT
TRBV28	NA	TRBJ1-2	NA	CASGPTGEDTNYGYTF	TGTGCCAGCGGTCCGACCGGGGAAGACACTAACTATGGCTACACCTTC
TRBV7-3	NA	TRBJ1-1	TRBD1	CASSVTGQGRTEAFF	TGTGCCAGCAGCGTAACCGGACAGGGGAGGACTGAAGCTTTCTTT
TRBV28	NA	TRBJ1-2	NA	CASSTRRMINYGYTF	TGTGCCAGCAGTACTAGACGGATGATTAACTATGGCTACACCTTC
TRBV6-1	NA	TRBJ2-1	NA	CASSDLMSDEQFF	TGTGCCAGCAGTGATCTGATGAGCGATGAGCAGTTCTTC
TRBV4-1	few	TRBJ1-5	NA	CASSQKGRNQPQHF	TGCGCCAGCAGCCAGAAGGGAAGAAATCAGCCCCAGCATTTT
TRBV12-3/TRBV12-4	many	TRBJ2-5	NA	CASTSDYLETQYF	TGTGCCAGCACCTCGGACTACCTAGAGACCCAGTACTTC
TRBV5-1	NA	TRBJ1-2	TRBD1	CASSLAGTGGPYGYTF	TGCGCCAGCAGCTTGGCCGGCACAGGGGGCCCGTATGGCTACACCTTC
TRBV2	NA	TRBJ1-6	NA	CASTAVRSPLHF	TGTGCCAGCACGGCGGTACGATCACCCCTCCACTTT
TRBV24-1	NA	TRBJ1-2	NA	CATSAGGAYGYTF	TGTGCCACCAGTGCTGGCGGGGCCTATGGCTACACCTTC
TRBV30	few	TRBJ1-1	NA	CAWKWPGQTEAFF	TGTGCCTGGAAGTGGCCAGGGCAGACTGAAGCTTTCTTT
TRBV25-1	NA	TRBJ1-4	TRBD1	CASTQGGTEEKLFF	TGTGCCAGCACCCAAGGGGGGACAGAGGAAAAACTGTTTTTT
TRBV30	NA	TRBJ2-5	TRBD2	CGWKGGRFETQYF	TGTGGCTGGAAGGGCGGGAGGTTTGAGACCCAGTACTTC
TRBV19	few	TRBJ1-1	NA	CASSIVGVMNTEAFF	TGTGCCAGTAGTATAGTCGGTGTCATGAACACTGAAGCTTTCTTT
TRBV27	few	TRBJ2-3	TRBD1	CASMKGATDTQYF	TGTGCCAGCATGAAGGGGGCAACAGATACGCAGTATTTT
TRBV12-3/TRBV12-4	few	TRBJ2-1	NA	CASRTDFNEQFF	TGTGCCAGCAGAACGGACTTTAATGAGCAGTTCTTC
TRBV4-3	NA	TRBJ2-7	NA	CASSQLGVSEQYF	TGCGCCAGCAGCCAATTAGGGGTCAGCGAGCAGTACTTC
TRBV5-4	once	TRBJ2-5	NA	CASSYQLGSETQYF	TGTGCCAGCAGCTACCAACTAGGATCAGAGACCCAGTACTTC